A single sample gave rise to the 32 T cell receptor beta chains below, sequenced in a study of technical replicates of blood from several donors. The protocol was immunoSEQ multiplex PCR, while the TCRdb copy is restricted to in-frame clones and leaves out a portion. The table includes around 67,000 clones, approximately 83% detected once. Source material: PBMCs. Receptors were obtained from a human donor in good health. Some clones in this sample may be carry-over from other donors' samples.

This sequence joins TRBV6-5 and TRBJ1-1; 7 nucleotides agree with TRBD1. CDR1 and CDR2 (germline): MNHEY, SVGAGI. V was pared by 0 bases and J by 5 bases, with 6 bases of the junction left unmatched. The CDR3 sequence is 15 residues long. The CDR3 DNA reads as TGTGCCAGCAGTTACTCTCCGACAGGGCGGACTGAAGCTTTCTTT. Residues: CASSYSPTGRTEAFF.

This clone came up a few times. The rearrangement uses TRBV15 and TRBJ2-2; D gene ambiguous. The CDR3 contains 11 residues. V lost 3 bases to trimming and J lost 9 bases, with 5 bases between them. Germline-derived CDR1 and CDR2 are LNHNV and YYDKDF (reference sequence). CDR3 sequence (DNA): TGTGCCACCAGCAGTGTCAGGGAGCTGTTTTTT. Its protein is CATSSVRELFF.

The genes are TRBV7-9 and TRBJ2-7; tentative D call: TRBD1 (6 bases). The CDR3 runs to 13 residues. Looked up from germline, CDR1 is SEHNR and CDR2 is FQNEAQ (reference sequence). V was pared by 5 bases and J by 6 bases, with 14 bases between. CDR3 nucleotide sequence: TGTGCCAGCAGCCCAATGACCAGGGGCGAGCAGTACTTC. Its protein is CASSPMTRGEQYF. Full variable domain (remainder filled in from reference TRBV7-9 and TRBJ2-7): DTGVSQNPRHKITKRGQNVTFRCDPISEHNRLYWYRQTLGQGPEFLTYFQNEAQLEKSRLLSDRFSAERPKGSFSTLEIQRTEQGDSAMYLCASSPMTRGEQYFGPGTRLTVT.

The CDR3 protein is CAISTRGQGSYEQYF. The CDR3, as DNA: TGTGCCATCAGTACCCGGGGACAGGGTTCCTACGAGCAGTACTTC. The chain recombines TRBV10-3 with TRBJ2-7; TRBD1 aligns across 9 bases. Germline V gene lookup returns CDR1 ENHRY and CDR2 SYGVKD. The CDR3 is 15 amino acids. Losses at the gene ends were 5 bases for V and 1 base for J; bases not matched to a gene: 6.

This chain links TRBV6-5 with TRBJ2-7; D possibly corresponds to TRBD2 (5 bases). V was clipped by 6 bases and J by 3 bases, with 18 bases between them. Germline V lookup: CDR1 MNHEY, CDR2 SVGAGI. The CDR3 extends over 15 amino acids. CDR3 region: CASRISLADYYEQYF. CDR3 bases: TGTGCCAGCAGGATTTCCCTAGCTGACTACTACGAGCAGTACTTC.

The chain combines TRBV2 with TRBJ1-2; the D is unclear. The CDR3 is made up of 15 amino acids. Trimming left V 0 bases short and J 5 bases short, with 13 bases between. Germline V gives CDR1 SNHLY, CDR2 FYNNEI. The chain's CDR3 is CASSEAGGVAYGYTF. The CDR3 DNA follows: TGTGCCAGCAGTGAAGCGGGCGGGGTAGCGTATGGCTACACCTTC. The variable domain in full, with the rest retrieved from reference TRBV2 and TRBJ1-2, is EPEVTQTPSHQVTQMGQEVILRCVPISNHLYFYWYRQILGQKVEFLVSFYNNEISEKSEIFDDQFSVERPDGSNFTLKIRSTKLEDSAMYFCASSEAGGVAYGYTFGSGTRLTVV.

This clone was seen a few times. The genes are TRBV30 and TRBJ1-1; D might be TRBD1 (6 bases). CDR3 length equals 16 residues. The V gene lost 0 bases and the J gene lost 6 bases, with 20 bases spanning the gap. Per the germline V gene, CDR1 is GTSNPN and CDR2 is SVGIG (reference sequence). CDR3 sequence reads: CAWSVRYGQGISEAFF. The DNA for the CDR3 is TGTGCCTGGAGTGTACGATATGGGCAGGGGATCTCTGAAGCTTTCTTT.

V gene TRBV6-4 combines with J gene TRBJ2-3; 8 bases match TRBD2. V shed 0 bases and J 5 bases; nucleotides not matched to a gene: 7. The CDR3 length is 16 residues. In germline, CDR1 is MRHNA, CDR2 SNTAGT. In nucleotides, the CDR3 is TGTGCCAGCAGTGACTCGGCGGGAGGTTCCCAAGATACGCAGTATTTT. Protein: CASSDSAGGSQDTQYF.

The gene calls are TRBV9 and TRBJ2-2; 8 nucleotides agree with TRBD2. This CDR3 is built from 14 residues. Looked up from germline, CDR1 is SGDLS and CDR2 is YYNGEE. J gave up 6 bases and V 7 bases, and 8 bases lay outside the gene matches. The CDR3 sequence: CASRREGESGELFF. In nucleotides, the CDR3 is TGTGCCAGCCGCCGGGAGGGAGAGTCCGGGGAGCTGTTTTTT.

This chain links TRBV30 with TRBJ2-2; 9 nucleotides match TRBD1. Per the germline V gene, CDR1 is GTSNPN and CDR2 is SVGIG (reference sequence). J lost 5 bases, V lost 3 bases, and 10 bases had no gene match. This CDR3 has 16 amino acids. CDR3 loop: CAWRGGTGTGTGELFF. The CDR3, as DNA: TGTGCCTGGAGGGGAGGGACCGGGACAGGGACCGGGGAGCTGTTTTTT.

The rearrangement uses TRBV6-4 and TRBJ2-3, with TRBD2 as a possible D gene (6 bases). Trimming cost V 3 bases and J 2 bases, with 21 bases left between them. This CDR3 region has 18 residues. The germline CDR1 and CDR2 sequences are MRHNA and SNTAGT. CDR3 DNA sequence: TGTGCCAGCAGTGAGAGAAGTACTAGCCTTTCCTCCACAGATACGCAGTATTTT. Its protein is CASSERSTSLSSTDTQYF.

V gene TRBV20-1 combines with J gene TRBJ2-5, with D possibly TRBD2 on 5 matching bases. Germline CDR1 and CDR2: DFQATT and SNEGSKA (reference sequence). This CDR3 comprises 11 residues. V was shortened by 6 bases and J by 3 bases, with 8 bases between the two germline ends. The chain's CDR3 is CSARAEETQYF. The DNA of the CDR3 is TGCAGTGCCCGAGCGGAAGAGACCCAGTACTTC.

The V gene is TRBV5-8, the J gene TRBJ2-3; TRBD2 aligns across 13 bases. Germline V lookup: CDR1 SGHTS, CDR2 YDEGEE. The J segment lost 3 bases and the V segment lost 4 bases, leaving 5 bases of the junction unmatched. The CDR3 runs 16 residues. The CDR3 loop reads CASSTWTSGSTDTQYF. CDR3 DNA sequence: TGTGCCAGCAGCACCTGGACTAGCGGGAGTACAGATACGCAGTATTTT.

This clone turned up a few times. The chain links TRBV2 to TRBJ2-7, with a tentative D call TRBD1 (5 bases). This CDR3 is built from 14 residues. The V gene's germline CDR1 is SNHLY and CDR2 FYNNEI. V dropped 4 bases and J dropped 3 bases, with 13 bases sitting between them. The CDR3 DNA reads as TGTGCCAGCAGTGGCAGGGTAGGTTTCTACGAGCAGTACTTC. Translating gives CASSGRVGFYEQYF. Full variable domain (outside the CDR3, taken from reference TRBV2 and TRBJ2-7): EPEVTQTPSHQVTQMGQEVILRCVPISNHLYFYWYRQILGQKVEFLVSFYNNEISEKSEIFDDQFSVERPDGSNFTLKIRSTKLEDSAMYFCASSGRVGFYEQYFGPGTRLTVT.

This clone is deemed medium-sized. This CDR3 reads CASRGGAGGYTF. CDR3 coding DNA: TGCGCCAGCCGCGGGGGGGCAGGAGGCTACACCTTC. The genes are TRBV5-1 and TRBJ1-2, with a weak D call TRBD1 (6 bases). Trimming pared 7 bases from V and 8 bases from J, leaving 15 bases between. The CDR3 consists of 12 residues. The V gene's germline CDR1 is SGHRS and CDR2 YFSETQ.

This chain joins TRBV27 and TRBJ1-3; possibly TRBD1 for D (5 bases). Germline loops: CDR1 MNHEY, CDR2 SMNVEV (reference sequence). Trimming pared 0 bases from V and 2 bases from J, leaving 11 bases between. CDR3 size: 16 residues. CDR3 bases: TGTGCCAGCAGTTTATCGGGGGGGAGAACTGGAAACACCATATATTTT. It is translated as CASSLSGGRTGNTIYF.

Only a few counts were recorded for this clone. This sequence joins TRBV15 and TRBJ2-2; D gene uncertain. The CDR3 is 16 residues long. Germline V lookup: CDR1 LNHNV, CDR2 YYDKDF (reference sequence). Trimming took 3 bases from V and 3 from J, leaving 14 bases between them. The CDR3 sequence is CATSRPGQADTGELFF. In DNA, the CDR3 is TGTGCCACCAGCAGGCCTGGGCAGGCTGACACCGGGGAGCTGTTTTTT.

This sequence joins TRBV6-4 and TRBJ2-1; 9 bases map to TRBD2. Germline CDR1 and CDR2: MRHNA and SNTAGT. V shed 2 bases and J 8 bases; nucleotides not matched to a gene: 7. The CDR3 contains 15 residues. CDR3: CASSDGAGGSDEQFF. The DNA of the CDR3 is TGTGCCAGCAGTGACGGCGCGGGAGGGAGCGATGAGCAGTTCTTC.

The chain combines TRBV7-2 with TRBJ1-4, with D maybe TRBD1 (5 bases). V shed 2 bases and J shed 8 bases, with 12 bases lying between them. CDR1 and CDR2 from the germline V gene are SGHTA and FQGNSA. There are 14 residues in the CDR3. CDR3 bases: TGTGCCAGCAGCTTACCGACAGATTCCGAAAAACTGTTTTTT. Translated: CASSLPTDSEKLFF.

CDR3 coding DNA: TGTGCCAGCAGCAAATGGACAGGGACGGGCTCTGGAAACACCATATATTTT. Translating gives CASSKWTGTGSGNTIYF. This rearrangement joins TRBV11-1 to TRBJ1-3, with TRBD1 matching over 8 bases. V lost 5 bases to trimming and J lost 0 bases; unmatched junction nucleotides: 9. The CDR3 extends over 17 amino acids. In germline, CDR1 is SGHAT, CDR2 FQDESV (reference sequence).

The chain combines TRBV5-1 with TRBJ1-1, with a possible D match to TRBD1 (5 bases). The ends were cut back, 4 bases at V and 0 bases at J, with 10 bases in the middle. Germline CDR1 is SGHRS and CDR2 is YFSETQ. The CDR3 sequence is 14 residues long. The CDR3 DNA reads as TGCGCCAGCAGCCCGACAGCCATGAACACTGAAGCTTTCTTT. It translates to CASSPTAMNTEAFF.

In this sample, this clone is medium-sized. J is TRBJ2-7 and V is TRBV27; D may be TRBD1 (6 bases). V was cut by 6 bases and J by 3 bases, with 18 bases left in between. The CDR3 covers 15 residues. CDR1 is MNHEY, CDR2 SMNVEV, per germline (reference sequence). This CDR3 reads CASSGKGVFNYEQYF. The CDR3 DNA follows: TGTGCCAGCAGCGGCAAGGGGGTCTTTAACTACGAGCAGTACTTC.

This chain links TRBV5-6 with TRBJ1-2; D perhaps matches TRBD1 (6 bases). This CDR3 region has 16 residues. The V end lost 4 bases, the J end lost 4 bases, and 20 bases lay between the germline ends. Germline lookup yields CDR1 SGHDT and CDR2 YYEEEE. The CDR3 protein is CASSPPGRGTLYGYTF. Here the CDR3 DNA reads TGTGCCAGCAGCCCTCCTGGGCGGGGGACACTCTATGGCTACACCTTC.

The CDR3 sequence is CASSIYRSNEQFF. CDR3 DNA: TGTGCCAGCAGCATCTACCGGTCCAATGAGCAGTTCTTC. The rearrangement uses TRBV7-8 and TRBJ2-1; D unresolved. V lost 5 bases and J 6 bases, leaving 11 bases between the germline ends. This CDR3 contains 13 residues. CDR1 and CDR2 from the germline V gene are SGHVS and FQNEAQ.

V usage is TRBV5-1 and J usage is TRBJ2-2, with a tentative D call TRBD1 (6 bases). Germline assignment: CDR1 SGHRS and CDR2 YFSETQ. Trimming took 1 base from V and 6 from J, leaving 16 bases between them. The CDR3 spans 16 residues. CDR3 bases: TGCGCCAGCAGCTTGAGCAGGGGCGCGGTGCCCGGGGAGCTGTTTTTT. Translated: CASSLSRGAVPGELFF.

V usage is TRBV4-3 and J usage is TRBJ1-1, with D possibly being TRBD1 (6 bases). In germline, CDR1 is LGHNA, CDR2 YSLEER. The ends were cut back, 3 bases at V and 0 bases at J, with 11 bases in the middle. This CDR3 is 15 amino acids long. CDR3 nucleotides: TGCGCCAGCAGCCAGAACAGGGCGTTGAACACTGAAGCTTTCTTT. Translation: CASSQNRALNTEAFF.

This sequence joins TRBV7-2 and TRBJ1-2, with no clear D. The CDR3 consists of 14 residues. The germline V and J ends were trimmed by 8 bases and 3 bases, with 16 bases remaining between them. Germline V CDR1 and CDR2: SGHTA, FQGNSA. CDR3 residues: CASRKAAVYYGYTF. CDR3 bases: TGTGCCAGCCGAAAGGCGGCAGTATACTATGGCTACACCTTC.

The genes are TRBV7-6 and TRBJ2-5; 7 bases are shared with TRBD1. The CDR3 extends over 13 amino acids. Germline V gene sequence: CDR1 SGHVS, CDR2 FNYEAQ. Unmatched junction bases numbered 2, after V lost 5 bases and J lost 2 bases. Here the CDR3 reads CASSPGQQETQYF. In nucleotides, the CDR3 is TGTGCCAGCAGCCCGGGACAGCAAGAGACCCAGTACTTC.

CDR3 amino acids: CASKGLAGPGELFF. In nucleotides, the CDR3 is TGTGCCAGCAAGGGACTAGCGGGGCCCGGGGAGCTGTTTTTT. The chain recombines TRBV6-1 with TRBJ2-2, with 13 bases aligning to TRBD2. The CDR3 is 14 amino acids. J was trimmed by 6 bases and V by 7 bases; bases with no gene match: 2. Germline V gene data show CDR1 as MNHNS and CDR2 as SASEGT.

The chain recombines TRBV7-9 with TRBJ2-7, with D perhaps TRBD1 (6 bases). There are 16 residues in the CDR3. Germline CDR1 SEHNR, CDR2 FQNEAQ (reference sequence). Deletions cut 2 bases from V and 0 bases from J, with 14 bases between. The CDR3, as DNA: TGTGCCAGCAGCTTATTTGATCCGACAGGCTCCTACGAGCAGTACTTC. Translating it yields CASSLFDPTGSYEQYF.

The CDR3 region is CSASNPYEQYF. The CDR3 nucleotides are TGCAGTGCTAGCAATCCCTACGAGCAGTACTTC. This chain uses TRBV20-1 with TRBJ2-7; D unclear. The ends were cut back, 3 bases at V and 2 bases at J, with 5 bases in the middle. Germline V gene sequence: CDR1 DFQATT, CDR2 SNEGSKA (reference sequence). The CDR3 has 11 amino acids.

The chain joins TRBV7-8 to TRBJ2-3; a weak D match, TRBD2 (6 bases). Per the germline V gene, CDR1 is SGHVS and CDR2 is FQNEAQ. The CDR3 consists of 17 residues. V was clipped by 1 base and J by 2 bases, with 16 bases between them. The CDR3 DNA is TGTGCCAGCAGCTTAGGGTTTGGCGGGGCATTCACAGATACGCAGTATTTT. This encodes CASSLGFGGAFTDTQYF.